The source of this T cell receptor (beta chain) is a study of T cells after yellow fever vaccination. At the level of the study: Libraries from low-cell-number fractions were prepared with the SMART-Seq v4 Ultra Low Input RNA kit.

Only a few counts were recorded for this clonotype. The study made its TCR cDNA through 5'RACE template switching. That step introduced a universal primer site along with UMIs. TCRdb passed the 5' RACE reads through MiXCR, listing each CDR3 protein once. The repertoire holds 120,000 or so distinct CDR3 sequences, 15% seen once, with about 42% in the top ten. The CDR3 has 19 residues. The V end lost 3 bases, the J end lost 3 bases, and 21 bases lay between the germline ends. Germline assignment: CDR1 MNHNY and CDR2 SVGAGI (reference sequence). The chain couples TRBV6-6 to TRBJ2-6; D is perhaps TRBD1 or TRBD2 (6 bases each). The TCR was taken from a man aged 18 to 30 who received the YFV17D yellow fever vaccine. The material was CD8+ T cells sorted from PBMCs, obtained 5 days after the yellow fever booster vaccination. CDR3: CASSYQGPLPGSGANVLTF. The CDR3 DNA sequence: TGTGCCAGCAGTTATCAGGGGCCTCTTCCCGGGAGTGGGGCCAACGTCCTGACTTTC.